This T cell receptor (beta chain) originates from a study of T cell responses to AZD1222 COVID-19 vaccine. The CDR3 runs 17 residues. The V gene's germline CDR1 is DFQATT and CDR2 SNEGSKA (reference sequence). The V segment lost 5 bases and the J segment 4 bases; nucleotides outside the gene matches: 12. The method was immunoSEQ multiplex PCR; TCRdb's version includes in-frame clones alone and lacks a portion of them. Of about 110,000 clones listed, under 85% were seen once; the top ten hold around 6.2%. The specimen comprised peripheral blood, sampled on day 0 of AZD1222 vaccination. The receptor was isolated from an adult in good health. The chain carries TRBV20-1 and TRBJ2-2, with 11 bases that match TRBD2. In DNA, the CDR3 is TGCAGTGCTGGTGGACTAGCGGGTACTCGAGGCACCGGGGAGCTGTTTTTT. It yields the protein CSAGGLAGTRGTGELFF.